These 7 T cell receptor beta chains originate from one sample sequenced in a study of regulatory T cells in long-lasting Graves disease. As for time point: newly diagnosed GD, antithyroid drugs for less than 3 months. PBMC-derived RNA was used for the TCR library. Libraries of TCR beta came from iRepertoire HTBI primers plus Arm-PCR of CDR3 regions. TCRdb redid the calling of the multiplex PCR reads with MiXCR, one entry per CDR3 protein. The sample lists roughly 350,000 distinct CDR3 sequences; approximately 15% were seen once. The same specimen was also included in a second study, on T cells in Graves' hyperthyroidism and ophthalmopathy.

This specimen consisted of peripheral blood mononuclear cells (PBMCs), obtained at new diagnosis, from a patient treated with antithyroid drugs. The receptors stem from a man aged 35 to 55 with Graves disease.

The chain joins TRBV4-1 to TRBJ2-3; no clear D. CDR1 and CDR2 from the germline V gene are MGHRA and YSYEKL. Trimming took off 1 base at V and 2 bases at J, with 25 bases between the two ends. The CDR3 spans 20 residues. The DNA for the CDR3 is TGCGCCAGCAGCCAAGTTCGAAGGGTTAGTGGCAAGTTCTCCACAGATACGCAGTATTTT. As protein: CASSQVRRVSGKFSTDTQYF.

This clonotype has at least ten counts. The chain uses TRBV4-1 and TRBJ2-7; the match to TRBD1 covers 8 bases. This CDR3 is 16 amino acids long. Per the germline V gene, CDR1 is MGHRA and CDR2 is YSYEKL. V shed 0 bases, J shed 6 bases, and the junction held 10 bases outside the gene matches. The CDR3 region has the DNA TGCGCCAGCAGCCAAGATCACGGACAGGGAGATCGCGAGCAGTACTTC. It translates to CASSQDHGQGDREQYF.

This clonotype was seen ten or more times. The CDR3 DNA is TGTGCCTGGAGTGATCGTCTCGGCAGCACAGATACGCAGTATTTT. Protein: CAWSDRLGSTDTQYF. The chain joins TRBV30 to TRBJ2-3, with no clear D. The V gene's germline CDR1 is GTSNPN and CDR2 SVGIG (reference sequence). There are 15 residues in the CDR3. Trimming stripped 1 base from V and 0 bases from J, with 11 bases between.

This chain links TRBV19 with TRBJ1-5, with D perhaps TRBD1 (6 bases). Trimming shortened V by 5 bases and J by 7 bases, and 12 bases separated the two germline ends. The CDR3 length is 13 residues. Germline CDR1 is LNHDA and CDR2 is SQIVND (reference sequence). This chain's CDR3 is CASSSSGVQPQHF. The CDR3 DNA sequence: TGTGCCAGTAGTTCTTCAGGGGTCCAGCCCCAGCATTTT.

In regard to this clonotype: This likely traces to a read error, being one base from a far larger clone. The V gene is TRBV12-3 or TRBV12-4, the J gene TRBJ2-7, with 7 positions matching TRBD1. Losses at the gene ends were 6 bases for V and 7 bases for J; bases not matched to a gene: 12. This CDR3 contains 14 residues. The CDR3 DNA follows: TGTGCCAGCAGGTCCCGGGACAGCCAGAATGAGCAGTACTTC. Residues: CASRSRDSQNEQYF.

The table lists this clonotype with a few counts. This chain uses TRBV29-1 with TRBJ2-7; weak D call: TRBD1 (5 bases). The germline V gene encodes CDR1 SQVTM and CDR2 ANQGSEA. CDR3 size: 13 residues. V was clipped by 8 bases and J by 1 base, with 15 bases between them. CDR3 loop: CSFSQTESYEQYF. DNA of the CDR3: TGCAGCTTTTCCCAGACAGAGTCCTACGAGCAGTACTTC.

This clonotype showed up many times. The chain uses TRBV7-2 and TRBJ1-4, with 8 positions matching TRBD1. The V gene's germline CDR1 is SGHTA and CDR2 FQGNSA. J gave up 10 bases and V 2 bases, and 12 bases lay outside the gene matches. The CDR3 has 16 residues. CDR3 sequence reads: CASSLFLQGGSGKLFF. CDR3 nucleotide sequence: TGTGCCAGCAGCTTATTCCTACAGGGGGGGTCGGGAAAACTGTTTTTT. Together with reference TRBV7-2 and TRBJ1-4, the CDR3 gives the full variable domain: GAGVSQSPSNKVTEKGKDVELRCDPISGHTALYWYRQSLGQGLEFLIYFQGNSAPDKSGLPSDRFSAERTGGSVSTLTIQRTQQEDSAVYLCASSLFLQGGSGKLFFGSGTQLSVL.